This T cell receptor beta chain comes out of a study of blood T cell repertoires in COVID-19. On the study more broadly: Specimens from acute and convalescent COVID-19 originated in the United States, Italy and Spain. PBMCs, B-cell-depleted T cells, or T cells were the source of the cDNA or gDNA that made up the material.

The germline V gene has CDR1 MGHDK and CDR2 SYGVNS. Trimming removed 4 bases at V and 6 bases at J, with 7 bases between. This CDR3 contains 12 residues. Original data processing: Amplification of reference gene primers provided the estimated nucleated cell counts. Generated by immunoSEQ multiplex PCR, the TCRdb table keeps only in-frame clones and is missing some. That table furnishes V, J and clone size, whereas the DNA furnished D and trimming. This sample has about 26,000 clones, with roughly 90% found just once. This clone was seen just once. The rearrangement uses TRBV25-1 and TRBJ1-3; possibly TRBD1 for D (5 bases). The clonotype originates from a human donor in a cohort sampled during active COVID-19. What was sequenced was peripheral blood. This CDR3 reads CASSGQLNTIYF. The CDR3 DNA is TGTGCCAGCAGTGGACAGTTAAACACCATATATTTT.